This T cell receptor (beta chain) comes out of a study of shared clonotypes between healthy human individuals. The wider study: Contributing individuals were two females and a few males aged 18 to 49. Overall study results and limits: Rarefaction demonstrated incomplete sorted-subset sequencing despite large depth. Compared with clonotypes that all four donors shared, non-shared clonotypes had lower generation probabilities.

The CDR3 consists of 15 residues. The V gene lost 1 base and the J gene lost 3 bases, with 12 bases spanning the gap. Germline V gene lookup returns CDR1 LNHNV and CDR2 YYDKDF (reference sequence). Each sorted subset replicate got 200 ng genomic DNA, 25,000 to 35,000 genomes. Only in-frame clones appear in the TCRdb table, and some are missing; sequencing was by immunoSEQ multiplex PCR. The data hold some 2 million clones, with approximately 94% observed a single time. The naive CD8 population came from CD45RO-negative cells selected for CCR7, without terminally differentiated effector memory CD45RA+ cells. On this clone itself: Its antigen remains unknown.

The chain uses TRBV15 and TRBJ1-2; weak D call: TRBD1 (6 bases). The clonotype originates from a man aged 18-30 years in good health. Material: naive CD8+ T cells sorted from blood. The CDR3 DNA reads TGTGCCACCAGCAGAGTTTTACGGGGGCACTATGGCTACACCTTC. Translating it yields CATSRVLRGHYGYTF.